This T cell receptor (beta chain) came from a study of technical replicates of blood from a handful of donors. Libraries were prepared by immunoSEQ multiplex PCR; TCRdb keeps only in-frame clonotypes and omits some of them. Of about 56,000 clones listed, about 94% are singletons. After removal of 1 base from V and 4 bases from J, the junction contained 11 bases not matched to a gene. The germline V gene has CDR1 MGHRA and CDR2 YSYEKL. The CDR3 sequence is 18 residues long. The rearrangement joins TRBV4-1 to TRBJ2-1; the match to TRBD1 covers 9 bases. The sequence derives from a human donor in good health. Some clones in this sample may be carry-over from other donors' samples. The specimen sequenced was PBMCs. Here the CDR3 reads CASSQADFLGTGYNEQFF. Here the CDR3 DNA reads TGCGCCAGCAGCCAAGCGGACTTTCTTGGGACAGGGTACAATGAGCAGTTCTTC.